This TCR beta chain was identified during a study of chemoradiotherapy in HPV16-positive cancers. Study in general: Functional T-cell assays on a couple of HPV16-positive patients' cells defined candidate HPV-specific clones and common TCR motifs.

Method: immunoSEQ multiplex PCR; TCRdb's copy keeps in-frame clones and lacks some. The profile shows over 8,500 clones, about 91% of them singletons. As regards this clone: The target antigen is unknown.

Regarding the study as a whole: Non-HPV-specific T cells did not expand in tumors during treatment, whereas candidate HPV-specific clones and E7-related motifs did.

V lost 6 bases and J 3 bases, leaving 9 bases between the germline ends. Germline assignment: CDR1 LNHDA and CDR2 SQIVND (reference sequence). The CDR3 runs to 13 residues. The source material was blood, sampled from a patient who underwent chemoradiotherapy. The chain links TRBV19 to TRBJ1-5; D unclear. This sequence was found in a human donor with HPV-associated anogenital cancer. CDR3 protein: CASRGGYNQPQHF. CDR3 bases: TGTGCCAGTAGGGGAGGATACAATCAGCCCCAGCATTTT.